The 12 T cell receptor beta chains listed next were all sequenced from one sample in a study of blood T cell repertoires in COVID-19. Data came from immunoSEQ multiplex PCR; TCRdb stores just in-frame clones and leaves some out. The repertoire holds about 50,000 clones, about 91% seen once, with under 7.5% in the top ten. Input material: peripheral blood. The source of these receptors is a man in his fifties or sixties with active COVID-19.

V gene TRBV7-9 combines with J gene TRBJ1-1; D might be TRBD1 (5 bases). V was clipped by 7 bases and J by 5 bases, with 17 bases between them. CDR1 and CDR2 from the germline V gene are SEHNR and FQNEAQ (reference sequence). The CDR3 length is 14 residues. This CDR3 is CASTERRGGTEAFF. CDR3 in DNA: TGTGCCAGCACCGAACGGAGGGGAGGGACTGAAGCTTTCTTT.

This clone was picked up one time. The chain has TRBV5-4 and TRBJ1-2, with 8 bases that match TRBD1. In germline, CDR1 is SGHNT, CDR2 YYREEE (reference sequence). V shed 4 bases and J 7 bases; nucleotides not matched to a gene: 18. The CDR3 extends over 17 amino acids. In nucleotides, the CDR3 is TGTGCCAGCAGCACACCGGGACAGGAACTCCTGAGTGGTGGCTACACCTTC. Its protein is CASSTPGQELLSGGYTF.

This clone was detected once. The junction does not match germline at one end; this may be a read error. The rearrangement links TRBV23-1 to TRBJ2-3, with TRBD1 matching 9 bases. TRBV23-1 is filed as an ORF, its function uncertain. The length of the CDR3 is 9 residues. The CDR3 DNA reads as TGCGCCAAGGGACAGGGCAGTATTTTT. The encoded protein is CAKGQGSIF.

This clone is medium-sized (0.01 to 0.1%). CDR3: CASSLIQRTSTDTQYF. The DNA of the CDR3 is TGTGCCAGCAGCTTAATACAGCGGACTAGCACAGATACGCAGTATTTT. The rearrangement joins TRBV5-6 to TRBJ2-3; tentatively, D is TRBD2 (5 bases). The V end lost 2 bases, the J end lost 0 bases, and 13 bases lay between the germline ends. This CDR3 spans 16 amino acids. The germline CDR1 and CDR2 sequences are SGHDT and YYEEEE.

This chain joins TRBV21-1 and TRBJ2-3; the table assigns TRBD1, which was not confirmed against the DNA. TRBV21-1 is a pseudogene segment. This CDR3 contains 16 residues. CDR3 amino acids: CASSESPLGDTDTQYF. The DNA for the CDR3 is TGTGCCAGCAGCGAATCCCCATTAGGGGATACAGATACGCAGTATTTT.

The chain carries TRBV19 and TRBJ1-5; D is possibly TRBD1 (5 bases). The germline V gene encodes CDR1 LNHDA and CDR2 SQIVND (reference sequence). The length of the CDR3 is 14 residues. V dropped 7 bases and J dropped 5 bases, with 15 bases sitting between them. The CDR3 region is CASNHGQGDQPQHF. The CDR3 DNA reads TGTGCCAGTAACCACGGGCAGGGTGATCAGCCCCAGCATTTT.

This chain connects TRBV21-1 to TRBJ1-3; TRBD1 was called by the table and not checked on the DNA. TRBV21-1 is a pseudogene locus. This CDR3 contains 18 residues. The CDR3 sequence: CASSKEGGRGRPGNTIYF. CDR3 nucleotide sequence: TGTGCCAGCAGCAAAGAAGGTGGCAGGGGGCGCCCTGGAAACACCATATATTTT.

The J gene is TRBJ2-5, the V gene TRBV9, with D possibly TRBD2 on 5 matching bases. This CDR3 is 14 amino acids long. Trimming stripped 0 bases from V and 0 bases from J, with 6 bases between. The germline CDR1 and CDR2 sequences are SGDLS and YYNGEE. The DNA of the CDR3 is TGTGCCAGCAGCGTAGGGGAGTACCAAGAGACCCAGTACTTC. It codes for CASSVGEYQETQYF.

J is TRBJ2-1 and V is TRBV24-1, with TRBD1 matching 7 bases. With V trimmed by 4 bases and J by 9 bases, 11 bases remained unmatched. This CDR3 is 15 amino acids long. CDR1 and CDR2 from the germline V gene are KGHDR and SFDVKD. CDR3 in amino acids: CATSDPQGLVGEQFF. The CDR3 DNA follows: TGTGCCACCAGTGACCCACAGGGGCTGGTCGGTGAGCAGTTCTTC.

The chain carries TRBV7-9 and TRBJ1-1; TRBD1 agrees at 8 bases. Germline V gene lookup returns CDR1 SEHNR and CDR2 FQNEAQ (reference sequence). The CDR3 is 13 residues long. V dropped 1 base and J dropped 5; count of bases not matched to a gene: 0. The CDR3 region is CASSLGQGTEAFF. The CDR3 DNA reads TGTGCCAGCAGCTTAGGACAGGGGACTGAAGCTTTCTTT.

The chain links TRBV5-1 to TRBJ1-3; possible D gene TRBD1, 6 bases. Germline CDR1 reads SGHRS; CDR2 reads YFSETQ. Trimming removed 0 bases from V and 7 bases from J, with 14 bases in between. The CDR3 spans 15 residues. In DNA form, the CDR3 reads TGCGCCAGCAGCTTGGCCCCAGGGGTGGAGAACACCATATATTTT. Residues: CASSLAPGVENTIYF.

The chain recombines TRBV7-9 with TRBJ2-7, with unresolved D. Germline V CDR1 and CDR2: SEHNR, FQNEAQ (reference sequence). The CDR3 spans 12 residues. Trimming took 3 bases from V and 0 from J, leaving 3 bases between them. The CDR3: CASSFSSYEQYF. As DNA, the CDR3 is TGTGCCAGCAGCTTTAGCTCCTACGAGCAGTACTTC.